The following is a T cell receptor beta chain sequence with its context. The antigen remains undetermined. The sample originates from a study of T cells expressing NK-cell markers. Study in general: The study sequenced eight donors, seven HCMV-seropositive and one seronegative. General observations from the study: A few donors' CD3+CD56-NKG2C+ cells were dominated by the same clonotypes.

After re-calling the 5' RACE reads, TCRdb lists one entry per CDR3 protein, DNA absent. This listing includes approximately 420,000 distinct CDR3 sequences. This CDR3 contains 14 residues. CDR1 and CDR2 from the germline V gene are DFQATT and SNEGSKA (reference sequence). This TCR was sampled from a woman aged 45-60 years in good health. Specimen: blood T cells: a sorted CD56 or NKG2C T cell subset, CD4+ or CD8+ T cells, or bulk PBMC T cells (not recorded which). The V and J genes are TRBV20-1 and TRBJ2-1; with no DNA, the TCRdb D assignment of TRBD2 cannot be verified. CDR3 sequence reads: CSAAHGLAGGEQFF.